These 28 T cell receptor beta chains came from one sample sequenced in a study of blood T cell repertoires in COVID-19. TCRdb's table, derived via immunoSEQ multiplex PCR, lists solely in-frame clones and lacks some. Among about 130,000 clones listed, 84% were seen once. Sequences were obtained from peripheral blood. The source is a woman older than 75 with acute or convalescent COVID-19.

This sequence joins TRBV7-2 and TRBJ2-3; 10 bases are a match to TRBD1. The CDR3 spans 15 residues. Trimming removed 5 bases from V and 4 bases from J; junction bases left unmatched: 6. The germline CDR1 and CDR2 sequences are SGHTA and FQGNSA. The CDR3 protein is CASSTWTGGPDTQYF. The CDR3 nucleotides are TGTGCCAGCAGCACGTGGACAGGGGGGCCAGATACGCAGTATTTT.

This chain uses TRBV7-6 with TRBJ2-5; D remains ambiguous. The CDR3 is 15 residues long. With 4 bases removed from V and 5 bases from J, the gap between germline ends came to 17 bases. Germline V gene data show CDR1 as SGHVS and CDR2 as FNYEAQ. This chain's CDR3 is CASSSQLGPEETQYF. The DNA of the CDR3 is TGTGCCAGCAGCTCCCAACTTGGGCCTGAGGAGACCCAGTACTTC.

The chain combines TRBV23-1 with TRBJ2-3, with TRBD2 matching over 8 bases. TRBV23-1 is classed as an ORF, of uncertain function. Trimming at V came to 4 bases and at J to 0 bases, leaving 6 bases not matched to a gene. This CDR3 has 16 residues. The CDR3 sequence: CASSPLGGDSTDTQYF. CDR3 DNA sequence: TGCGCCAGCAGTCCCCTCGGGGGGGATAGCACAGATACGCAGTATTTT.

The rearrangement links TRBV7-6 to TRBJ1-2; D is unresolved. The CDR3 sequence is 12 residues long. The ends were cut back, 1 base at V and 4 bases at J, with 4 bases in the middle. In germline, CDR1 is SGHVS, CDR2 FNYEAQ. The CDR3 sequence: CASSLGGYGYTF. The CDR3 coding sequence is TGTGCCAGCAGCTTAGGCGGCTATGGCTACACCTTC.

The gene calls are TRBV29-1 and TRBJ1-2, with TRBD1 matching 10 bases. The V and J ends lost 7 bases and 7 bases, in that order; junction bases with no gene match: 6. CDR1 and CDR2 from the germline V gene are SQVTM and ANQGSEA. The CDR3 is made up of 12 amino acids. The CDR3 sequence is CSAGQGVSGYTF. The CDR3 nucleotides are TGCAGCGCCGGACAGGGGGTCTCTGGCTACACCTTC.

The genes are TRBV6-5 and TRBJ2-7; weak D call: TRBD2 (6 bases). The V gene's germline CDR1 is MNHEY and CDR2 SVGAGI. Trimming took off 11 bases at V and 6 bases at J, with 17 bases between the two ends. The CDR3 has 12 residues. CDR3 sequence (DNA): TGTGCCGCCTCGGGACTCCTTTCCGAGCAGTACTTC. Translation: CAASGLLSEQYF.

The chain uses TRBV12-3 or TRBV12-4 and TRBJ2-3; D not certain. The V and J ends lost 3 bases and 5 bases respectively, with 6 bases between them. This CDR3 has 12 amino acids. CDR3 DNA: TGTGCCAGCAGTTTTTCCCAAGATACGCAGTATTTT. Encoded protein: CASSFSQDTQYF.

V gene TRBV30 combines with J gene TRBJ1-2; D may be TRBD1 (6 bases). CDR1 is GTSNPN, CDR2 SVGIG, per germline (reference sequence). This CDR3 spans 14 amino acids. With 2 bases removed from V and 4 bases from J, the gap between germline ends came to 14 bases. CDR3 sequence: CAWSLGQTTYGYTF. In nucleotides, the CDR3 is TGTGCCTGGAGTTTAGGACAGACAACCTATGGCTACACCTTC.

V and J are TRBV30 and TRBJ1-2; maybe TRBD1 (6 bases). The CDR3 contains 12 residues. Germline V gene sequence: CDR1 GTSNPN, CDR2 SVGIG (reference sequence). V was trimmed by 3 bases and J by 8 bases, leaving 13 bases between them. The CDR3 loop reads CAWRRPGEGYTF. DNA of the CDR3: TGTGCCTGGAGAAGACCAGGGGAAGGCTACACCTTC. Full variable domain (missing parts from reference TRBV30 and TRBJ1-2): SQTIHQWPATLVQPVGSPLSLECTVEGTSNPNLYWYRQAAGRGLQLLFYSVGIGQISSEVPQNLSASRPQDRQFILSSKKLLLSDSGFYLCAWRRPGEGYTFGSGTRLTVV.

This chain links TRBV7-8 with TRBJ2-1, with D possibly being TRBD1 (5 bases). The CDR3 runs 13 residues. V gave up 6 bases and J gave up 7 bases, with 13 bases separating them. Germline-derived CDR1 and CDR2 are SGHVS and FQNEAQ. CDR3 bases: TGTGCCAGCAGGCCTAAAGGGGATAATGAGCAGTTCTTC. Amino acid sequence: CASRPKGDNEQFF.

This clone was seen just once. This chain links TRBV5-5 with TRBJ1-5; 8 bases match TRBD1. The V segment lost 0 bases and the J segment 4 bases; nucleotides outside the gene matches: 9. Germline V gives CDR1 SGHKS, CDR2 YYEKEE (reference sequence). The CDR3 runs to 17 residues. The CDR3 region has the DNA TGTGCCAGCAGCTTGGGCCCCAACAGGGGGATTAATCAGCCCCAGCATTTT. Translated: CASSLGPNRGINQPQHF.

The gene calls are TRBV7-2 and TRBJ1-2; maybe TRBD1 (5 bases). The ends were cut back, 0 bases at V and 3 bases at J, with 11 bases in the middle. The CDR3 runs 15 residues. Germline CDR1 SGHTA, CDR2 FQGNSA. CDR3 residues: CASSLAIGTDYGYTF. In DNA form, the CDR3 reads TGTGCCAGCAGCTTAGCCATCGGGACTGACTATGGCTACACCTTC.

V gene TRBV5-4 combines with J gene TRBJ1-1, with 9 bases lining up with TRBD1. From germline, CDR1 is SGHNT and CDR2 YYREEE (reference sequence). V shed 4 bases, J shed 5 bases, and the junction held 9 bases outside the gene matches. This CDR3 is built from 15 residues. CDR3 nucleotide sequence: TGTGCCAGCAGCCCAGCCGGGACAGGGAGGACTGAAGCTTTCTTT. Protein sequence: CASSPAGTGRTEAFF.

The rearrangement joins TRBV6-5 to TRBJ1-5, with 9 bases fitting TRBD1. Germline V gene sequence: CDR1 MNHEY, CDR2 SVGAGI. V was clipped by 6 bases and J by 6 bases; unmatched bases: 6. The CDR3 runs to 14 residues. The CDR3 sequence: CASRGGQGAQPQHF. CDR3 bases: TGTGCCAGCAGGGGGGGACAGGGTGCTCAGCCCCAGCATTTT.

As DNA, the CDR3 is TGTGCCAGCTCACCCATAGCGGGCAATGAGCAGTTCTTC. This sequence encodes CASSPIAGNEQFF. The gene calls are TRBV18 and TRBJ2-1; the match to TRBD2 covers 7 bases. Trimming removed 3 bases from V and 6 bases from J; junction bases left unmatched: 2. The CDR3 runs to 13 residues. Germline assignment: CDR1 KGHSH and CDR2 LQKENI.

The gene calls are TRBV4-3 and TRBJ2-1; D is unresolved. The CDR3 has 13 amino acids. Germline values: CDR1 LGHNA, CDR2 YSLEER. The V and J ends lost 0 bases and 5 bases respectively, with 5 bases between them. CDR3: CASSQDYNNEQFF. CDR3 DNA: TGCGCCAGCAGCCAAGACTATAACAATGAGCAGTTCTTC.

The chain recombines TRBV19 with TRBJ2-5; unclear D gene. There are 13 residues in the CDR3. Trimming removed 4 bases at V and 3 bases at J, with 9 bases between. Germline CDR1 is LNHDA and CDR2 is SQIVND (reference sequence). CDR3 nucleotide sequence: TGTGCCAGTAGTAGTTTGGCGGAAGAGACCCAGTACTTC. Protein product: CASSSLAEETQYF.

The chain is built from TRBV27 and TRBJ2-1; TRBD2 aligns across 7 bases. The CDR3 is 14 amino acids. The ends lost 5 bases at V and 4 bases at J; junction bases unmatched: 5. Germline V gene lookup returns CDR1 MNHEY and CDR2 SMNVEV (reference sequence). CDR3 residues: CASSTRDYYNEQFF. CDR3 in DNA: TGTGCCAGCAGTACGAGGGACTATTACAATGAGCAGTTCTTC.

The chain joins TRBV19 to TRBJ2-2; D is uncertain. This CDR3 contains 17 residues. CDR1 and CDR2 (germline): LNHDA, SQIVND (reference sequence). V was cut by 7 bases and J by 1 base, with 19 bases left in between. CDR3 protein: CASTPPAGYKNTGELFF. The CDR3 bases are TGTGCCAGTACCCCCCCCGCAGGCTACAAGAACACCGGGGAGCTGTTTTTT.

The chain couples TRBV19 to TRBJ2-1, with D uncertain. CDR1 is LNHDA and CDR2 is SQIVND in the germline V gene (reference sequence). CDR3 size: 12 residues. V dropped 4 bases and J dropped 3 bases, with 4 bases sitting between them. The CDR3 sequence: CASSNHYNEQFF. In nucleotides, the CDR3 is TGTGCCAGTAGTAATCACTACAATGAGCAGTTCTTC.

The V and J genes are TRBV4-3 and TRBJ2-2, with a weak D call TRBD1 (6 bases). Trimming shortened V by 0 bases and J by 7 bases, and 9 bases separated the two germline ends. Germline V gives CDR1 LGHNA, CDR2 YSLEER. The CDR3 is 14 residues long. This CDR3 reads CASSQDWGRGELFF. CDR3 sequence (DNA): TGCGCCAGCAGCCAAGATTGGGGGCGCGGGGAGCTGTTTTTT.

This chain links TRBV25-1 with TRBJ2-7, with 9 bases matching TRBD1. V dropped 7 bases and J dropped 6; count of bases not matched to a gene: 7. This CDR3 has 13 amino acids. Looked up from germline, CDR1 is MGHDK and CDR2 is SYGVNS. The CDR3 DNA reads TGTGCCAGCAAAGGACAGGGGTCTTTCGAGCAGTACTTC. It yields the protein CASKGQGSFEQYF.

This chain uses TRBV7-2 with TRBJ2-7, with D hard to call. V was cut by 5 bases and J by 4 bases, with 9 bases left in between. The CDR3 consists of 12 residues. Germline assignment: CDR1 SGHTA and CDR2 FQGNSA. In DNA, the CDR3 is TGTGCCAGCAGCCAGTATAATTACGAGCAGTACTTC. Translated: CASSQYNYEQYF.

J is TRBJ1-1 and V is TRBV19, with D uncertain. The length of the CDR3 is 13 residues. Trimming shortened V by 5 bases and J by 4 bases, and 11 bases separated the two germline ends. Germline V gene data show CDR1 as LNHDA and CDR2 as SQIVND (reference sequence). CDR3 coding DNA: TGTGCCAGTAGTCGTTACCGGGGCACTGAAGCTTTCTTT. Translating gives CASSRYRGTEAFF.

The V and J genes are TRBV5-6 and TRBJ2-7, with a tentative D call TRBD1 (5 bases). The CDR3 totals 13 residues. The V and J ends lost 1 base and 3 bases respectively, with 8 bases between them. CDR1 is SGHDT, CDR2 YYEEEE, per germline. CDR3 nucleotides: TGTGCCAGCAGCTTGACAGGCTACTACGAGCAGTACTTC. Translated: CASSLTGYYEQYF. The full variable domain, its missing parts supplied by reference TRBV5-6 and TRBJ2-7, is DAGVTQSPTHLIKTRGQQVTLRCSPKSGHDTVSWYQQALGQGPQFIFQYYEEEERQRGNFPDRFSGHQFPNYSSELNVNALLLGDSALYLCASSLTGYYEQYFGPGTRLTVT.

The J gene is TRBJ1-2, the V gene TRBV2, with 9 bases that match TRBD1. Germline-derived CDR1 and CDR2 are SNHLY and FYNNEI. Trimming took 11 bases from V and 0 from J; bases not matched to a gene: 16. The CDR3 is made up of 17 amino acids. CDR3 DNA: TGTGCCTCAGGGAGGGGACAGGGTTGGTCTTCTAACTATGGCTACACCTTC. Its translation: CASGRGQGWSSNYGYTF.

In this sample, this clone turned up many times. The gene calls are TRBV7-6 and TRBJ2-5, with D possibly matching TRBD2 (7 bases). The CDR3 is made up of 15 amino acids. Between the trimmed V and J ends, which lost 0 bases and 5 bases, there was a span of 13 bases. Germline loops: CDR1 SGHVS, CDR2 FNYEAQ. CDR3 nucleotide sequence: TGTGCCAGCAGCTTAGCGACGGGGGGCCCCGAGACCCAGTACTTC. Translation gives CASSLATGGPETQYF.

This rearrangement joins TRBV10-2 to TRBJ2-2; D not certain. Germline assignment: CDR1 WSHSY and CDR2 SAAADI. This CDR3 has 14 amino acids. V was trimmed by 8 bases and J by 1 base, leaving 11 bases between them. In DNA, the CDR3 is TGCGCCAGCCATAGTGCAGGGAACACCGGGGAGCTGTTTTTT. Translated: CASHSAGNTGELFF.